The 3 T cell receptor beta chains below all came from one sample that was sequenced in a study of blood T cell repertoires in COVID-19. Here immunoSEQ multiplex PCR was the method, and the copy in TCRdb shows in-frame clones only, minus some. The sample yields more than 200,000 clones, approximately 90% seen once. Sequencing used PBMCs or T cells enriched from blood (not recorded which). The receptors here all came from a woman aged 25 to 39 who had recovered from COVID-19.

J is TRBJ2-2 and V is TRBV19, with 7 nucleotides matching TRBD1. CDR1 LNHDA and CDR2 SQIVND come from the germline V gene (reference sequence). This CDR3 region has 14 residues. V was clipped by 4 bases and J by 6 bases; unmatched bases: 5. In DNA form, the CDR3 reads TGTGCCAGTAGTAGACCCCAGGGGGCCGGGGAGCTGTTTTTT. As protein: CASSRPQGAGELFF.

The V call is TRBV7-3, the J call TRBJ2-1; D might be TRBD2 (5 bases). Trimming left V 5 bases short and J 4 bases short, with 12 bases between. Germline V lookup: CDR1 SGHTA, CDR2 FQGTGA. The CDR3 contains 14 residues. As DNA, the CDR3 is TGTGCCAGCAGCCCCAGCGGTAGATACAATGAGCAGTTCTTC. It codes for CASSPSGRYNEQFF.

The rearrangement links TRBV5-4 to TRBJ2-1; D uncertain. The CDR3 is 16 residues long. Trimming left V 4 bases short and J 4 bases short, with 18 bases between. Germline V gene data show CDR1 as SGHNT and CDR2 as YYREEE (reference sequence). The CDR3 region is CASSTRGSPRYNEQFF. The CDR3 region has the DNA TGTGCCAGCAGCACCCGCGGCAGTCCTAGGTACAATGAGCAGTTCTTC.